The rows below give T cell receptor beta chains drawn from one sample of a study of T cells after somatic rescue of genetic block. TCRdb's table, derived via immunoSEQ multiplex PCR, lists solely in-frame clones and lacks some. Of roughly 55,000 clones detected, approximately 96% appear once; the ten largest clones hold around 0.078%. The sequencing sample was made of peripheral blood mononuclear cells (PBMCs). Receptors originate from a child under two years old. CDR3s include the opening cysteine and the closing phenylalanine or tryptophan. Each record gives: J gene, V gene, CDR3 protein.

TRBJ2-7 | TRBV5-1 | CASSLLAVGYEQYF
TRBJ2-5 | TRBV30 | CAWSVRGHSIRETQYF
TRBJ1-4 | TRBV6-5 | CASRGQGGEKLFF
TRBJ1-5 | TRBV19 | CASSIAHGGNQPQHF
TRBJ1-4 | TRBV21-1 | CASRRQATNEKLFF
TRBJ1-6 | TRBV6-5 | CASSSGTGPSPLHF
TRBJ2-7 | TRBV19 | CASSIGDYSSYEQYF
TRBJ1-2 | TRBV5-5 | CASSLDRRVSGYTF
TRBJ1-5 | TRBV28 | CASSLLPRQLHQPQHF
TRBJ2-7 | TRBV27 | CASSSGTGGGYEQYF
TRBJ1-5 | TRBV6-6 | CASRGGYSNQPQHF
TRBJ2-7 | TRBV4-1 | CASSQVGLLYEQYF
TRBJ2-2 | TRBV7-2 | CASSLGLAGVIGELFF
TRBJ1-1 | TRBV18 | CASSTGQGAFF
TRBJ1-6 | TRBV7-6 | CASSSQYGADSPLHF
TRBJ1-2 | TRBV18 | CASSPRDLYGYTF
TRBJ2-5 | TRBV2 | CASRYERLLAGQETQYF
TRBJ1-2 | TRBV5-4 | CASSTQEPSSGYTF
TRBJ2-1 | TRBV18 | CASSQSGRANNEQFF
TRBJ2-7 | TRBV19 | CASNGRQGAYEQYF
TRBJ2-7 | TRBV7-8 | CASSLGTSGSEQYF
TRBJ2-2 | TRBV10-3 | CAISVTAGELFF
TRBJ1-3 | TRBV25-1 | CASSGTGGGNTIYF